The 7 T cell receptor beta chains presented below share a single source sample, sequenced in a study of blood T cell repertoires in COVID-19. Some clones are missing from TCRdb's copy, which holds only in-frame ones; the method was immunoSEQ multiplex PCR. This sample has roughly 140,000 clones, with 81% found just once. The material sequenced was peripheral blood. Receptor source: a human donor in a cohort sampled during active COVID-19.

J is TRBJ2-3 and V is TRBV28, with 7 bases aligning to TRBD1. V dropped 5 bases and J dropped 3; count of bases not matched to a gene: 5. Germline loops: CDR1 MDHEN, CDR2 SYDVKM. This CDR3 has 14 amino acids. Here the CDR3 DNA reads TGTGCCAGCAGTAATGACAGGGTTACAGATACGCAGTATTTT. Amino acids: CASSNDRVTDTQYF.

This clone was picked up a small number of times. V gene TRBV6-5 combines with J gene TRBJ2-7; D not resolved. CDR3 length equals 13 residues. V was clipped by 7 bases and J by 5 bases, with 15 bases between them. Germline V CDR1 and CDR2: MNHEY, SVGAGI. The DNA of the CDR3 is TGTGCCAGCATTCACGACAATAACAACGAGCAGTACTTC. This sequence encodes CASIHDNNNEQYF.

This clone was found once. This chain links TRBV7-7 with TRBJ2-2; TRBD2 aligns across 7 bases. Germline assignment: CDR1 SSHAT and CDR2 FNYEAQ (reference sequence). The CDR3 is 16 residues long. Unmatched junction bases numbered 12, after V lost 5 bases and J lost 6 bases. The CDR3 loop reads CASSLGPSSGPGELFF. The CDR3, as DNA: TGTGCCAGCAGCCTAGGTCCTTCTAGCGGACCCGGGGAGCTGTTTTTT.

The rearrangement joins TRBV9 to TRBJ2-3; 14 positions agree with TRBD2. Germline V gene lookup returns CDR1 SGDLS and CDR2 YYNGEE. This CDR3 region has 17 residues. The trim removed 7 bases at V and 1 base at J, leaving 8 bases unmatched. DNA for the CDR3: TGTGCCAGCGCCGGACTAGCGGGAGGATCTGGCACAGATACGCAGTATTTT. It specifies CASAGLAGGSGTDTQYF.

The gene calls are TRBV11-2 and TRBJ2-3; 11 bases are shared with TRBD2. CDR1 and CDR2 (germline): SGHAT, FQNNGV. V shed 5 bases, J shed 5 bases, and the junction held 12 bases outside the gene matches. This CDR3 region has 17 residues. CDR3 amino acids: CASSQSSGRAFGDTQYF. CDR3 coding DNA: TGTGCCAGCAGCCAGAGTAGCGGGAGGGCCTTTGGAGATACGCAGTATTTT.

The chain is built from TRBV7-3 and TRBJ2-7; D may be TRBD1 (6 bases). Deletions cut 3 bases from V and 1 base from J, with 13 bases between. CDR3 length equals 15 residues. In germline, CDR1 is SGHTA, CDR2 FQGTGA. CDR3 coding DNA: TGTGCCAGCAGCTTGTGGGAGAGGGGGTCCTACGAGCAGTACTTC. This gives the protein CASSLWERGSYEQYF.

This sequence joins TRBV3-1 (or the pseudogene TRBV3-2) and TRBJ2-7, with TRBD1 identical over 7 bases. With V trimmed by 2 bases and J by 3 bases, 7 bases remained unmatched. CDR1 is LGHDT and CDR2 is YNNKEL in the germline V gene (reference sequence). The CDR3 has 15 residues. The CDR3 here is CASSQHLDRNYEQYF. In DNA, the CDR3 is TGTGCCAGCAGCCAACATTTGGACAGGAACTACGAGCAGTACTTC.